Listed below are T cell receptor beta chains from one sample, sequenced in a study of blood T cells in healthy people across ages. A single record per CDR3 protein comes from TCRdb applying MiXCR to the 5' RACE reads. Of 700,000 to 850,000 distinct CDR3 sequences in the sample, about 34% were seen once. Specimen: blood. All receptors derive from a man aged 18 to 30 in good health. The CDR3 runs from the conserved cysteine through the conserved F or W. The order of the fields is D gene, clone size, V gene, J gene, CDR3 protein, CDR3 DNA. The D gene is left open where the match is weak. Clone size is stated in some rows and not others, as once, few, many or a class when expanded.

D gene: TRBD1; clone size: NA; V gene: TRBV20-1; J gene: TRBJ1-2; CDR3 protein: CSAPDRVYGGYTF; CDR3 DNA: TGCAGTGCGCCGGACAGGGTTTACGGTGGCTACACCTTC
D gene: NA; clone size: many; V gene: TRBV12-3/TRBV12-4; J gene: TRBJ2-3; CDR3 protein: CASSLGAGRTDTQYF; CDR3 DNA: TGTGCCAGCAGTTTAGGGGCAGGGCGTACAGATACGCAGTATTTT
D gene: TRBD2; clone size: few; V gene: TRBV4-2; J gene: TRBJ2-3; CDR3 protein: CASSPQVAGGPDTQYF; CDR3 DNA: TGTGCCAGCAGCCCCCAGGTAGCGGGGGGGCCGGATACGCAGTATTTT
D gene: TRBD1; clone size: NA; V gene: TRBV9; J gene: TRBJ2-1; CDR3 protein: CASSGDQGAYNEQFF; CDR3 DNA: TGTGCCAGCAGCGGAGATCAGGGGGCCTACAATGAGCAGTTCTTC
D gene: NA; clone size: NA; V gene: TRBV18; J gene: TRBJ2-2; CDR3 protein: CASSFGGFLNTGELFF; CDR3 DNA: TGTGCCAGCTCATTCGGAGGGTTCCTTAACACCGGGGAGCTGTTTTTT
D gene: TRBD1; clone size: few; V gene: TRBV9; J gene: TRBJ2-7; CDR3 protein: CASSVGQGGYEQYF; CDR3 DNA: TGTGCCAGCAGCGTCGGACAGGGCGGCTACGAGCAGTACTTC
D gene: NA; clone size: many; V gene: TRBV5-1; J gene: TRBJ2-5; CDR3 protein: CASSLVRGAGETQYF; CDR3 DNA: TGCGCCAGCAGCTTGGTTAGAGGGGCCGGGGAGACCCAGTACTTC
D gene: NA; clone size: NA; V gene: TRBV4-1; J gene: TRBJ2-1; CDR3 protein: CASSQDRAERPNEQFF; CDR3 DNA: TGCGCCAGCAGCCAAGATCGCGCAGAACGACCCAATGAGCAGTTCTTC
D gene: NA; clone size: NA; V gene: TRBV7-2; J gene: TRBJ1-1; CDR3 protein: CASSADRHTEAFF; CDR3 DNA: TGTGCCAGCAGCGCCGACAGACACACTGAAGCTTTCTTT
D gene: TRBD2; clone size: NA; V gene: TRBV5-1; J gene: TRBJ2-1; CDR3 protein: CASSSQGTSGLNEQFF; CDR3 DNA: TGCGCCAGCAGCTCCCAAGGGACTAGCGGGTTGAATGAGCAGTTCTTC
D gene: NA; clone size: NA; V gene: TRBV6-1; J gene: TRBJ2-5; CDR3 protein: CASSTGPSLGPNQETQYF; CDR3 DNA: TGTGCCAGCAGTACGGGTCCCTCCCTAGGGCCGAACCAAGAGACCCAGTACTTC
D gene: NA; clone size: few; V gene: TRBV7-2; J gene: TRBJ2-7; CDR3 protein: CASTPALASMDEQYF; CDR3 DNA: TGTGCCAGCACCCCTGCGTTGGCCTCTATGGACGAGCAGTACTTC
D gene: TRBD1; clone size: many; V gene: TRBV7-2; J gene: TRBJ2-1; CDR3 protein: CASSFLTGVVEQFF; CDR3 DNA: TGTGCCAGCAGCTTTTTGACAGGGGTTGTCGAGCAGTTCTTC